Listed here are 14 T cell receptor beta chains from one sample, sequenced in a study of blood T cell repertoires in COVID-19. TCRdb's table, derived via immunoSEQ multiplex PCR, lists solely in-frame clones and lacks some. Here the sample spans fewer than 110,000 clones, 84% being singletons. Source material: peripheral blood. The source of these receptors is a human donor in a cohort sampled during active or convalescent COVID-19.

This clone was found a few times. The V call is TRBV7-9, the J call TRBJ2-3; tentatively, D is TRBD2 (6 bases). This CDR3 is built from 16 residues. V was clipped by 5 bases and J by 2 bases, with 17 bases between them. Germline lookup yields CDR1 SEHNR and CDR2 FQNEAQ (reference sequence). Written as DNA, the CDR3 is TGTGCCAGCAGCCTAAAACTGGCGGGGACCACAGATACGCAGTATTTT. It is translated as CASSLKLAGTTDTQYF.

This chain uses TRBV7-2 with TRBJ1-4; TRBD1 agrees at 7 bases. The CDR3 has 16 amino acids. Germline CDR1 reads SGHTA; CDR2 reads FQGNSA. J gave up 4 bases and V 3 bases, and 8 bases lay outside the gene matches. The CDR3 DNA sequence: TGTGCCAGCAGCTTTTCCGCCGGGACAGTTAATGAAAAACTGTTTTTT. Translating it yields CASSFSAGTVNEKLFF.

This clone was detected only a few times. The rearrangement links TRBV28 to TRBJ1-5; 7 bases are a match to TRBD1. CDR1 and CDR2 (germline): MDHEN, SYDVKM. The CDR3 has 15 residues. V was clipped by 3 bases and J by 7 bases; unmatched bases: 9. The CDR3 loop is CASSFRQGKQQPQHF. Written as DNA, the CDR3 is TGTGCCAGCAGTTTTAGACAGGGAAAGCAACAGCCCCAGCATTTT.

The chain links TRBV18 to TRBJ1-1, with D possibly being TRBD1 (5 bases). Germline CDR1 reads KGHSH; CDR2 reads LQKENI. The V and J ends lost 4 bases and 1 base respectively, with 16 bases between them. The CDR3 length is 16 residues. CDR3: CASSRETARPNTEAFF. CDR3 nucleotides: TGTGCCAGCTCACGAGAGACAGCACGACCGAACACTGAAGCTTTCTTT.

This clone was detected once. CDR3 amino acids: CASSPRTGAYEQYF. As DNA, the CDR3 is TGTGCCAGCAGTCCGCGGACAGGGGCCTACGAGCAGTACTTC. V and J are TRBV6-5 and TRBJ2-7, with TRBD1 matching over 9 bases. CDR3 length: 14 residues. Germline CDR1 reads MNHEY; CDR2 reads SVGAGI. V lost 5 bases, J lost 2 bases, and 4 bases stayed unmatched.

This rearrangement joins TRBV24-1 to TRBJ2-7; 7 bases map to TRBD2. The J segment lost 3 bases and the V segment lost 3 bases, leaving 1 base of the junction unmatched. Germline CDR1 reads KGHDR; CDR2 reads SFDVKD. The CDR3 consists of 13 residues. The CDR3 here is CATSDGGGYEQYF. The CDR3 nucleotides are TGTGCCACCAGTGATGGGGGGGGCTACGAGCAGTACTTC.

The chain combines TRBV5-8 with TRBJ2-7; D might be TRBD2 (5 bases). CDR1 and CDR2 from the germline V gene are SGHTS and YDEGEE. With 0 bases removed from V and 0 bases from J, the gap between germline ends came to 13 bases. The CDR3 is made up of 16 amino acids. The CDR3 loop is CASSLEYGGPSYEQYF. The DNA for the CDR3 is TGTGCCAGCAGCTTGGAATACGGAGGTCCCTCCTACGAGCAGTACTTC.

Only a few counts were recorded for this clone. The chain's CDR3 is CASSLNPKTGGYTF. The CDR3 DNA is TGTGCCAGCAGCTTAAATCCTAAAACGGGTGGCTACACCTTC. The genes are TRBV7-3 and TRBJ1-2; D unresolved. Trimming left V 1 base short and J 7 bases short, with 13 bases between. Germline-derived CDR1 and CDR2 are SGHTA and FQGTGA. This CDR3 has 14 residues.

CDR3 residues: CASSFQGLAGVAGDTQYF. In DNA form, the CDR3 reads TGTGCCAGCAGCTTTCAGGGACTAGCGGGGGTTGCGGGAGATACGCAGTATTTT. This chain joins TRBV7-9 and TRBJ2-3; 14 bases match TRBD2. With V trimmed by 3 bases and J by 5 bases, 10 bases remained unmatched. Germline loops: CDR1 SEHNR, CDR2 FQNEAQ (reference sequence). This CDR3 region has 18 residues.

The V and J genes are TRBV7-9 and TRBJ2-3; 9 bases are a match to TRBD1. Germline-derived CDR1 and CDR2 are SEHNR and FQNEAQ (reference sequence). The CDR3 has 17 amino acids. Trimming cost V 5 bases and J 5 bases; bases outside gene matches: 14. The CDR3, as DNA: TGTGCCAGCAGCGCAAGGGGGACAGGGAGAAAGATAGATACGCAGTATTTT. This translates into CASSARGTGRKIDTQYF.

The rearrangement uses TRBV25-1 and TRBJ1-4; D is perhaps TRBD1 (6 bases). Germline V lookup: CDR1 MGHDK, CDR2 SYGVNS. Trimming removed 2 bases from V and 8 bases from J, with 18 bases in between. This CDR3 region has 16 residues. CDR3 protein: CASSEQGWLKEEKLFF. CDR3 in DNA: TGTGCCAGCAGTGAACAGGGGTGGTTAAAGGAAGAAAAACTGTTTTTT.

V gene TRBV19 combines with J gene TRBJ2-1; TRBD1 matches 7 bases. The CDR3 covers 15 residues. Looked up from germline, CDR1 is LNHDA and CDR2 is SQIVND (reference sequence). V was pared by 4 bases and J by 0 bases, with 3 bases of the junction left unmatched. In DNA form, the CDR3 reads TGTGCCAGTAGTAGACAGGGATCCTCCTACAATGAGCAGTTCTTC. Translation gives CASSRQGSSYNEQFF.

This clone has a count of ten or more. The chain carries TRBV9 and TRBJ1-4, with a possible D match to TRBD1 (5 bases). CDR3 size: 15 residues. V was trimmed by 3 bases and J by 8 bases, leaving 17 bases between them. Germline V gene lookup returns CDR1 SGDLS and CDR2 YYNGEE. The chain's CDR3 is CASSGGWDGGEKLFF. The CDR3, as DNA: TGTGCCAGCAGCGGGGGATGGGACGGAGGGGAAAAACTGTTTTTT. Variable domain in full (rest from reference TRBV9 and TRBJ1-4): DSGVTQTPKHLITATGQRVTLRCSPRSGDLSVYWYQQSLDQGLQFLIQYYNGEERAKGNILERFSAQQFPDLHSELNLSSLELGDSALYFCASSGGWDGGEKLFFGSGTQLSVL.

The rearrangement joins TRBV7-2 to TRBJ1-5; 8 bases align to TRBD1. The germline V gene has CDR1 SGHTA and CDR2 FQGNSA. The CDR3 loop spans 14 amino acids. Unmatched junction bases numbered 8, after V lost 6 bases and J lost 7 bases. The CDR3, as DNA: TGTGCCAGCAGTTCTACAGGGGGTTGGCAGCCCCAGCATTTT. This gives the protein CASSSTGGWQPQHF.